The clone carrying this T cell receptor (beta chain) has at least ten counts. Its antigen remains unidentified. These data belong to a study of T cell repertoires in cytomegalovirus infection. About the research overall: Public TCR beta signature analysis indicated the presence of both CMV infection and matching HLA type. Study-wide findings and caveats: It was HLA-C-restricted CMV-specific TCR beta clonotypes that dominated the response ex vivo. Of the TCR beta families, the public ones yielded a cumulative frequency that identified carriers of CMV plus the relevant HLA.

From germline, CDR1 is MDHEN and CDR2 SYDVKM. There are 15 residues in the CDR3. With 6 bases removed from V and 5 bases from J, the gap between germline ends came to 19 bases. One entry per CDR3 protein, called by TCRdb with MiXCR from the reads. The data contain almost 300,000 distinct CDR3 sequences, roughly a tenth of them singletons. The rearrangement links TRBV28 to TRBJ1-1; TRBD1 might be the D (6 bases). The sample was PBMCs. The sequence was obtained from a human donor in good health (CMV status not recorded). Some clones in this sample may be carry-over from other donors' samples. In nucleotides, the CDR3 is TGTGCCAGCAGCCCCGGACAGACCTATGGGACTGAAGCTTTCTTT. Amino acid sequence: CASSPGQTYGTEAFF.